One sample yielded the 8 T cell receptor beta chains listed below, sequenced in a study of blood T cell repertoires in COVID-19. The data were produced by immunoSEQ multiplex PCR, yet TCRdb's version contains in-frame clones alone and is incomplete. The data contain about 130,000 clones, about 90% of them singletons. Material for sequencing was peripheral blood. The receptors were gathered from a man aged 50 to 60 with COVID-19, enrolled during active disease.

This chain links TRBV30 with TRBJ2-3; TRBD2 aligns across 12 bases. Germline-derived CDR1 and CDR2 are GTSNPN and SVGIG (reference sequence). CDR3 length equals 16 residues. J lost 3 bases, V lost 1 base, and 5 bases had no gene match. CDR3 sequence (DNA): TGTGCCTGGAGTGCGGGACTAGCGGGCAGTACAGATACGCAGTATTTT. It is translated as CAWSAGLAGSTDTQYF.

This chain connects TRBV28 to TRBJ1-4; perhaps TRBD1 as D (5 bases). Trimming removed 6 bases from V and 8 bases from J, with 16 bases in between. The germline CDR1 and CDR2 sequences are MDHEN and SYDVKM. The CDR3 spans 14 residues. DNA for the CDR3: TGTGCCAGCAGCCGCCCGGGGGGGGACGAAAAACTGTTTTTT. Residues: CASSRPGGDEKLFF.

The chain joins TRBV5-1 to TRBJ2-1; 7 bases align to TRBD1. J gave up 7 bases and V 2 bases, and 9 bases lay outside the gene matches. The CDR3 consists of 15 residues. In germline, CDR1 is SGHRS, CDR2 YFSETQ. Here the CDR3 reads CASSFSRQGYNEQFF. The CDR3 DNA is TGCGCCAGCAGCTTTAGTAGACAGGGTTATAATGAGCAGTTCTTC.

The V call is TRBV19, the J call TRBJ1-5; TRBD1 is a possible D gene (6 bases). CDR3 length: 16 residues. Trimming took off 6 bases at V and 7 bases at J, with 22 bases between the two ends. Germline CDR1 and CDR2: LNHDA and SQIVND (reference sequence). The CDR3 sequence is CASRAQGARGGQPQHF. CDR3 DNA: TGTGCCAGTAGGGCTCAAGGGGCCAGGGGAGGGCAGCCCCAGCATTTT.

This clone appeared a single time. This chain connects TRBV24-1 to TRBJ2-1; 7 bases map to TRBD2. The V gene end was trimmed by 4 bases and the J gene end by 9 bases; junction bases not matched to a gene: 5. The CDR3 loop spans 13 amino acids. Germline V lookup: CDR1 KGHDR, CDR2 SFDVKD. The CDR3 region has the DNA TGTGCCACCAGTGAGCCCGGGAGGTTTGAGCAGTTCTTC. Its translation is CATSEPGRFEQFF.

The rearrangement links TRBV2 to TRBJ2-7, with TRBD1 identical over 10 bases. V lost 4 bases to trimming and J lost 3 bases; unmatched junction nucleotides: 3. The germline CDR1 and CDR2 sequences are SNHLY and FYNNEI. The CDR3 is 14 residues long. This chain's CDR3 is CASSAGQGGYEQYF. The DNA for the CDR3 is TGTGCCAGCAGTGCTGGACAGGGGGGCTACGAGCAGTACTTC.

This chain joins TRBV6-5 and TRBJ2-5; possible D gene TRBD2, 5 bases. V lost 11 bases to trimming and J lost 4 bases, with 23 bases between them. CDR3 length: 15 residues. The germline V gene encodes CDR1 MNHEY and CDR2 SVGAGI. CDR3 nucleotides: TGTGCCCTGTCAACCACCCCCATAGGAGGAGAGACCCAGTACTTC. This translates into CALSTTPIGGETQYF.

This chain joins TRBV29-1 and TRBJ2-6; TRBD1 might be the D (5 bases). CDR1 and CDR2 (germline): SQVTM, ANQGSEA. The CDR3 has 14 residues. The germline V and J ends were trimmed by 5 bases and 4 bases, with 12 bases remaining between them. CDR3 DNA sequence: TGCAGCGTTACAGGCTTGAAGGGGGCCAACGTCCTGACTTTC. This gives the protein CSVTGLKGANVLTF.